This T cell receptor beta chain was profiled in a study of regulatory T cells in long-lasting Graves disease. Investigators prepared the TCR beta libraries by applying iRepertoire HTBI primers and Arm-PCR of CDR3 regions. TCRdb reprocessed the multiplex PCR reads via MiXCR and lists one record per CDR3 protein. The table shows 310,000 or so distinct CDR3 sequences, with less than 20% occurring only once. Findings and limits, study-wide: Patients with persistent disease showed a bias toward TRBV28, TRBJ1-2 and TRBJ2-5. Investigators studied peripheral blood only, not thyroid tissue. Fewer public clonotypes were shared by new patients (966) than by persistent patients (about 2,500).

The time point denotes: persistent/refractory GD, antithyroid drugs over 5 years with positive TRAb. PBMC RNA was the source of the TCR library. The ends lost 7 bases at V and 10 bases at J; junction bases unmatched: 9. The CDR3 extends over 14 amino acids. The table lists this clonotype with many counts. Its antigen remains unidentified. The chain is built from TRBV12-3 or TRBV12-4 and TRBJ1-6; TRBD1 aligns across 8 bases. Specimen: peripheral blood mononuclear cells (PBMCs), collected when the disease was refractory, from a patient treated with antithyroid drugs. This TCR was sampled from a female donor with Graves disease. The DNA of the CDR3 is TGTGCCAGCACCCGACAGGGGTTTGGATCACCCCTCCACTTT. Translated, it gives CASTRQGFGSPLHF.